A selection of T cell receptor beta chains follows, all from one sample in a study of blood T cells in healthy people across ages. TCRdb processed the 5' RACE reads anew with MiXCR; each CDR3 protein has one entry. The sample has around 780,000 distinct CDR3 sequences, approximately 24% seen once. These data also formed part of another study, on T cells of mothers and their children.

Sequencing was carried out using blood. These receptors were taken from a boy aged 5-17 years in good health. Each CDR3 is given with its conserved first and last residue. A D gene is named only where the DNA matches it firmly. Some rows mark clone size as missing; the rest say once, few, many or name a class of expanded clone.

clone size	V gene	J gene	D gene	CDR3 protein	CDR3 DNA
-	TRBV5-1	TRBJ1-1	-	CASSFALGTEAFF	TGCGCCAGCAGCTTTGCATTAGGGACAGAAGCTTTCTTT
few	TRBV24-1	TRBJ2-5	-	CATSDLTGWVMEQYF	TGTGCCACCAGTGATTTGACAGGGTGGGTGATGGAGCAGTACTTC
few	TRBV11-2	TRBJ2-3	TRBD2	CASSLATSGGGFTDTQYF	TGTGCCAGCAGCTTAGCTACTAGCGGGGGGGGATTCACAGATACGCAGTATTTT
few	TRBV24-1	TRBJ2-4	-	CATSDSVAKNIQYF	TGTGCCACCAGTGATTCAGTAGCCAAAAACATTCAGTACTTC
-	TRBV29-1	TRBJ1-2	-	CSVEHSYGYTF	TGCAGCGTTGAACATAGCTATGGCTACACCTTC
-	TRBV6-5	TRBJ2-4	TRBD1	CASRTTGVGGLQYF	TGTGCCAGCAGAACCACAGGGGTAGGGGGCCTTCAGTACTTC
few	TRBV20-1	TRBJ2-4	-	CSATRPSINIQYF	TGCAGTGCGACCCGGCCTAGCATAAACATTCAGTACTTC
-	TRBV19	TRBJ1-5	-	CASSADRVKQPQHF	TGTGCCAGTAGCGCAGACAGAGTGAAACAGCCCCAGCATTTT
few	TRBV27	TRBJ1-5	TRBD1	CASRQGMQPQHF	TGTGCCAGCAGACAGGGGATGCAGCCCCAGCATTTT
-	TRBV6-5	TRBJ1-2	TRBD1	CASSYSKAGGNGYTF	TGTGCCAGCAGTTACTCGAAGGCAGGGGGCAATGGCTACACCTTC
-	TRBV7-3	TRBJ1-2	-	CASSLTGGGSGYTF	TGTGCCAGCAGCCTGACCGGTGGAGGGTCCGGCTACACCTTC
few	TRBV12-3/TRBV12-4	TRBJ2-5	-	CASKWGQGGAQYF	TGTGCCAGCAAATGGGGGCAGGGAGGGGCCCAGTACTTC
few	TRBV5-1	TRBJ2-5	TRBD1	CASSLATGGQETQYF	TGCGCCAGCAGCTTGGCCACAGGGGGCCAAGAGACCCAGTACTTC
-	TRBV12-3/TRBV12-4	TRBJ2-4	TRBD2	CASSPGTSGGDKNIQYF	TGTGCCAGCAGCCCTGGGACTAGCGGGGGAGATAAAAACATTCAGTACTTC
few	TRBV7-2	TRBJ2-5	TRBD1	CASSFPGQGNQETQYF	TGTGCCAGCAGCTTTCCGGGACAGGGGAACCAAGAGACCCAGTACTTC
-	TRBV5-1	TRBJ2-3	-	CASSFGHVTDTQYF	TGCGCCAGCAGCTTCGGACATGTCACAGATACGCAGTATTTT
-	TRBV4-2	TRBJ2-7	-	CASSEGGWRGSYEQYF	TGTGCCAGCAGCGAGGGAGGTTGGCGGGGCTCCTACGAGCAGTACTTC
-	TRBV12-5	TRBJ2-4	TRBD1	CASGKPQGAVGIQYF	TGTGCTAGTGGAAAACCACAGGGGGCGGTGGGTATTCAGTACTTC
few	TRBV7-2	TRBJ2-5	-	CASSLAGQGRETQYF	TGTGCCAGCAGCTTAGCAGGCCAGGGAAGGGAGACCCAGTACTTC
once	TRBV27	TRBJ1-4	TRBD1	CASSKDRVEKLFF	TGTGCCAGCAGTAAGGACAGGGTCGAAAAACTGTTTTTT
-	TRBV5-1	TRBJ2-7	-	CASAPGPLSYEQYF	TGCGCCAGCGCCCCGGGACCGCTGTCCTACGAGCAGTACTTC
-	TRBV27	TRBJ2-7	-	CASSLSGRGEQYF	TGTGCCAGCAGTTTATCTGGGAGAGGCGAGCAGTACTTC
-	TRBV12-3/TRBV12-4	TRBJ2-5	TRBD1	CASRPGGAGQETQYF	TGTGCCAGCAGGCCAGGGGGCGCGGGTCAAGAGACCCAGTACTTC
-	TRBV6-2/TRBV6-3	TRBJ1-2	TRBD1	CASSSDRDANYGYTF	TGTGCCAGCAGTTCCGACAGGGATGCTAACTATGGCTACACCTTC
few	TRBV7-3	TRBJ2-3	-	CASSYGGGGTDTQYF	TGTGCCAGCAGCTACGGGGGCGGGGGCACAGATACGCAGTATTTT
-	TRBV3-1	TRBJ2-7	-	CASSLLQPGLPNEQYF	TGTGCCAGCAGCCTACTTCAGCCGGGCCTTCCTAACGAGCAGTACTTC
-	TRBV6-2/TRBV6-3	TRBJ2-5	-	CASGYGRRDQYF	TGTGCCAGCGGATATGGACGAAGGGACCAGTACTTC
-	TRBV5-1	TRBJ1-1	-	CASSDGRAAEAFF	TGCGCCAGCAGCGACGGGAGGGCGGCTGAAGCTTTCTTT
few	TRBV4-1	TRBJ1-4	-	CASSQLSGDENEKLFF	TGCGCCAGCAGCCAGCTATCAGGGGATGAGAATGAAAAACTGTTTTTT